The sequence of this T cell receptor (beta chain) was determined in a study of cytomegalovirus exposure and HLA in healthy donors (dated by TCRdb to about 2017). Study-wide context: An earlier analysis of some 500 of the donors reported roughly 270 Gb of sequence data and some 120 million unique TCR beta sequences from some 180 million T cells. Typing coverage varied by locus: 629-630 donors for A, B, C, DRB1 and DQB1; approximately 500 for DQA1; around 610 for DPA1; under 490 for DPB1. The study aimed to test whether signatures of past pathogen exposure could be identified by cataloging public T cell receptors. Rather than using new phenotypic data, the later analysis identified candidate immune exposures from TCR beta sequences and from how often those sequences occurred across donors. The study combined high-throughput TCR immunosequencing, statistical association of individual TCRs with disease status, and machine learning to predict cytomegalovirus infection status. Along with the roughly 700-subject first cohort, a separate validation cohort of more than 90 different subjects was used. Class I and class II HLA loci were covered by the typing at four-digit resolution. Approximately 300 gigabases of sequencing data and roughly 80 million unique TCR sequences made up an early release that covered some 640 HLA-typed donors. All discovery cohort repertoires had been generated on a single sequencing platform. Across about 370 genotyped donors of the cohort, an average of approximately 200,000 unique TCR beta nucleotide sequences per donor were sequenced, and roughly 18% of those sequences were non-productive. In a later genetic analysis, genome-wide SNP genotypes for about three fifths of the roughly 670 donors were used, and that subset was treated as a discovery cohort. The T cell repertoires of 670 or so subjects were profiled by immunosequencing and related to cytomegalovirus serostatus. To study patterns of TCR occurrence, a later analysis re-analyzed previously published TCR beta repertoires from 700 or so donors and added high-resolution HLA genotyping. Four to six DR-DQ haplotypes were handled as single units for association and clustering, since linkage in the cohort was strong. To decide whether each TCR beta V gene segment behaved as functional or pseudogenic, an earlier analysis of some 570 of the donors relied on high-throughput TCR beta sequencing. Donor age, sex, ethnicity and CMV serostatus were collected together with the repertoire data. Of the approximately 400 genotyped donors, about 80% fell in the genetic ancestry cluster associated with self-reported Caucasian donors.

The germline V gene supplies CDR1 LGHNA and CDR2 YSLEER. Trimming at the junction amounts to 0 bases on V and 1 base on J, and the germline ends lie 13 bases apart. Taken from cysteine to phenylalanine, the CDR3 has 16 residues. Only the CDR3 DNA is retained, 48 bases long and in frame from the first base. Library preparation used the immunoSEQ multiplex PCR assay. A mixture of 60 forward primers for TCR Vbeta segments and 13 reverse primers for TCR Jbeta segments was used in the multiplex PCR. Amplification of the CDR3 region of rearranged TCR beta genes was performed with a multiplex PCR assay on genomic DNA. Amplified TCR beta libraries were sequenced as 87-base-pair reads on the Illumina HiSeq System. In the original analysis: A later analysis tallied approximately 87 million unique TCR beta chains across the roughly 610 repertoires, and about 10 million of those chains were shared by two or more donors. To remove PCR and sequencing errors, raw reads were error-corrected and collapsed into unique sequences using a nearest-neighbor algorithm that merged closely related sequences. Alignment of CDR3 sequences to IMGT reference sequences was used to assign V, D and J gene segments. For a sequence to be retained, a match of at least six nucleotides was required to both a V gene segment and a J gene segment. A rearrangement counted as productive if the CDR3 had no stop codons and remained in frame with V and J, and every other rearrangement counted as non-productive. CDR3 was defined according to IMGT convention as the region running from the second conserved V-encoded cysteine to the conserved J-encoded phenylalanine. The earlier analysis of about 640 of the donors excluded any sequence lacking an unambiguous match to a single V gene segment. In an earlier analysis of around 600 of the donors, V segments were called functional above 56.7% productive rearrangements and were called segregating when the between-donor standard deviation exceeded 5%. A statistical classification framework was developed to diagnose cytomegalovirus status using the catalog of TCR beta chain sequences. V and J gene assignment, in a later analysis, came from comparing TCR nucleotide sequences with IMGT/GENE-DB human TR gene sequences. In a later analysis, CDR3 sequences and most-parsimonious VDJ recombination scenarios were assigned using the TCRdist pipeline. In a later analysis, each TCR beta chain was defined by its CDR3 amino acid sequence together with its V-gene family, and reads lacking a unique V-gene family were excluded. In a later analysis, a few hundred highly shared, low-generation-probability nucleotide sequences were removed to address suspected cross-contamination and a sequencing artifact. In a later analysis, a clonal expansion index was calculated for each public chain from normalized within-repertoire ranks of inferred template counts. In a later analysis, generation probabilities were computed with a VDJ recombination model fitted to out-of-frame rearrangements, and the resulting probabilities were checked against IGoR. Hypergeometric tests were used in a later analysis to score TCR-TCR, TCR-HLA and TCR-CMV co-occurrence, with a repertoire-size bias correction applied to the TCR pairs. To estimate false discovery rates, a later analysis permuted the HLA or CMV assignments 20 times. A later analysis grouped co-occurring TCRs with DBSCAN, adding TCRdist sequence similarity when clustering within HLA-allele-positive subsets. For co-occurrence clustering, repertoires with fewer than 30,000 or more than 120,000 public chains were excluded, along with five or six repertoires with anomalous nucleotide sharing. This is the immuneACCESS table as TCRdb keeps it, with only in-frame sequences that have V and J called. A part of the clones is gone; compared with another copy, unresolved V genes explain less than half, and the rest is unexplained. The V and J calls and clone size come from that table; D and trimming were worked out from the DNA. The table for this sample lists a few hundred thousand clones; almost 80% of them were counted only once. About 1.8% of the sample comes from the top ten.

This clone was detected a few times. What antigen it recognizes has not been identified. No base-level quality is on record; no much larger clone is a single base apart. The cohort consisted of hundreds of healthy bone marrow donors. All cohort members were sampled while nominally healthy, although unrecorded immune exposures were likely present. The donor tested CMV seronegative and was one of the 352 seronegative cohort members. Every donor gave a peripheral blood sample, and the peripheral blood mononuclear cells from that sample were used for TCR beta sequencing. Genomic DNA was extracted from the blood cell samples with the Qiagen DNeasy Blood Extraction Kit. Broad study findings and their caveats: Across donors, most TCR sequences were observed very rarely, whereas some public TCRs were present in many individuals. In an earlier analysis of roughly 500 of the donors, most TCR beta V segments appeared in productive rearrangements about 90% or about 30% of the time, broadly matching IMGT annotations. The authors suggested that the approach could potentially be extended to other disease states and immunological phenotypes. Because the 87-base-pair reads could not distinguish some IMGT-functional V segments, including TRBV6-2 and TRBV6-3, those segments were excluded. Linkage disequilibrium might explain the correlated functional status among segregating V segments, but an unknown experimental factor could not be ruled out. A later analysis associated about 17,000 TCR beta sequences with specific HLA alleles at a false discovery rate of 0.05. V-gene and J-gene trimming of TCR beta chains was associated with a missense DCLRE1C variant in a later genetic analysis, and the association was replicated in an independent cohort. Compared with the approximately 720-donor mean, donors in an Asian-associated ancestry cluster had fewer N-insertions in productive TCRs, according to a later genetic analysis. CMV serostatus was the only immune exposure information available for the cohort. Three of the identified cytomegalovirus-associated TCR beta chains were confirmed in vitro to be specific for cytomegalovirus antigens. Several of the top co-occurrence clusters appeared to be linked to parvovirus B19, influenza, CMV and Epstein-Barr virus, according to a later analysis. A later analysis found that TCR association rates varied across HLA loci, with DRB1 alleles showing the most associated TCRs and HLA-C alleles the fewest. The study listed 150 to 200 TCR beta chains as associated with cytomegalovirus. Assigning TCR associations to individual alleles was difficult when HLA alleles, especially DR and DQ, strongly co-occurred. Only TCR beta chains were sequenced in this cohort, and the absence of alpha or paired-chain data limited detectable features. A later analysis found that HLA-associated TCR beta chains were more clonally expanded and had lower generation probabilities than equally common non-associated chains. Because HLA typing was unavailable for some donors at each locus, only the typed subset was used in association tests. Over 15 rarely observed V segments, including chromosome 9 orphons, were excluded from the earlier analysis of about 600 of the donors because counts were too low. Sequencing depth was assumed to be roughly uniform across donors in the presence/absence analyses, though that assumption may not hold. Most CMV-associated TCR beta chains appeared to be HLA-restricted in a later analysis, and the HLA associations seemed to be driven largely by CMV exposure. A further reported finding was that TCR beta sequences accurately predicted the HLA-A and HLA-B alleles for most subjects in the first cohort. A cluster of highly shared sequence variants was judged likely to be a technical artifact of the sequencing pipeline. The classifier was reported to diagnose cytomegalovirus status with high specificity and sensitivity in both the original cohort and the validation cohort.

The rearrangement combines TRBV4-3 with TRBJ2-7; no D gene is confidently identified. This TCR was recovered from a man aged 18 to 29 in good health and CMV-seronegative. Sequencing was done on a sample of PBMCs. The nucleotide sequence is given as TGCGCCAGCAGCCAAGATCTAGACGGAAATTCCTACGAGCAGTACTTC. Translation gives CASSQDLDGNSYEQYF.